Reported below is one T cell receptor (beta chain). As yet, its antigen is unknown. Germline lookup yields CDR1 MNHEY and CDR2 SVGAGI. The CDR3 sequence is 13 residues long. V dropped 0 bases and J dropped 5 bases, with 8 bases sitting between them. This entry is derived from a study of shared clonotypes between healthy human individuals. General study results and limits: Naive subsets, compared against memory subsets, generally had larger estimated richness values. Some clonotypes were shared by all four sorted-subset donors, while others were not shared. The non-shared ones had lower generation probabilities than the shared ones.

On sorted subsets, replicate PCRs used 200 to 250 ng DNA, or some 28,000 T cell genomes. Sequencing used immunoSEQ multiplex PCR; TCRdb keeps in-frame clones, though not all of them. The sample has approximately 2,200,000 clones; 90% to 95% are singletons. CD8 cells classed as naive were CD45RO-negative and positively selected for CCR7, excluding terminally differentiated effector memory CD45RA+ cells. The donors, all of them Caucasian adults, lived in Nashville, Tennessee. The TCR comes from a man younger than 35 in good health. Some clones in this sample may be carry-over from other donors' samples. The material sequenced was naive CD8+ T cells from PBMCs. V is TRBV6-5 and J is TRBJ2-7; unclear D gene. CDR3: CASSYSTSNEQYF. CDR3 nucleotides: TGTGCCAGCAGTTACTCCACGAGCAACGAGCAGTACTTC.